A selection of T cell receptor beta chains follows, all from one sample in a study of blood T cells in healthy people across ages. TCRdb ran MiXCR on the 5' RACE reads and lists one entry per CDR3 protein. The sample lists around 990,000 distinct CDR3 sequences; around 27% were seen once. These same records also appear under a second study, on T cells of mothers and their children.

Source material: blood. These receptors originate from a girl aged 2-9 years in good health. Both conserved end residues are part of each CDR3. D genes are given only for firm matches. The listing skips clone size in some rows; elsewhere it reads once, few, many or a size class.

TRBV5-5	-	TRBD2	17	TRBJ2-7	CASSLGLAGGLTYEQYF	TGTGCCAGCAGCTTGGGTCTAGCGGGGGGCCTAACCTACGAGCAGTACTTC
TRBV29-1	-	TRBD2	13	TRBJ2-3	CSVREAGEVGQYF	TGCAGCGTGAGGGAAGCGGGAGAGGTTGGGCAGTATTTT
TRBV3-1	-	TRBD2	15	TRBJ2-7	CASSQGTSGLYEQYF	TGTGCCAGCAGCCAAGGGACTAGCGGACTCTACGAGCAGTACTTC
TRBV29-1	-	TRBD2	14	TRBJ2-3	CSVEISGGTDTQYF	TGCAGCGTTGAAATTAGCGGGGGCACAGATACGCAGTATTTT
TRBV7-9	-	-	14	TRBJ2-7	CASSPRAGTYEQYF	TGTGCCAGCAGCCCCCGGGCAGGGACCTACGAGCAGTACTTC
TRBV6-1	few	-	13	TRBJ2-5	CASRKEVQETQYF	TGTGCCAGCAGGAAGGAAGTCCAAGAGACCCAGTACTTC
TRBV20-1	few	-	12	TRBJ2-5	CSARAAGETQYF	TGCAGTGCTAGAGCGGCCGGGGAGACCCAGTACTTC
TRBV6-1	few	TRBD1	15	TRBJ2-2	CASSAYRGLAGELFF	TGTGCCAGCAGTGCGTACAGGGGGTTAGCCGGGGAGCTGTTTTTT
TRBV4-3	-	TRBD2	15	TRBJ2-3	CASSQASGVTDTQYF	TGCGCCAGCAGCCAAGCTAGCGGGGTCACAGATACGCAGTATTTT
TRBV20-1	-	TRBD1	11	TRBJ2-4	CSGQGGYIQYF	TGCAGTGGACAGGGGGGTTACATTCAGTACTTC
TRBV2	few	-	17	TRBJ1-1	CASSEFEGGSKAGEAFF	TGTGCCAGCAGTGAATTTGAGGGGGGCAGTAAAGCAGGTGAAGCTTTCTTT
TRBV20-1	-	-	14	TRBJ2-7	CSALGGDISYEQYF	TGCAGTGCTTTAGGAGGGGACATTTCCTACGAGCAGTACTTC
TRBV7-9	-	TRBD1	18	TRBJ2-6	CASSSTGTGGSGANVLTF	TGTGCCAGCAGTTCCACCGGGACAGGTGGCTCTGGGGCCAACGTCCTGACTTTC
TRBV13	few	-	13	TRBJ2-4	CASSADSKNIQYF	TGTGCCAGCAGTGCCGATTCCAAAAACATTCAGTACTTC
TRBV4-3	few	-	13	TRBJ2-5	CASSQRKQETQYF	TGCGCCAGCAGCCAAAGGAAGCAAGAGACTCAGTACTTC
TRBV29-1	few	TRBD1	11	TRBJ2-7	CSVPTGGEQYF	TGCAGCGTTCCCACAGGGGGGGAGCAGTACTTC
TRBV4-2	few	TRBD1	13	TRBJ1-1	CASSPTGTIEAFF	TGTGCCAGCAGCCCGACAGGGACAATAGAAGCTTTCTTT
TRBV7-2	many	-	12	TRBJ1-5	CASSSTGQPQHF	TGTGCCAGCAGTTCGACGGGTCAGCCCCAGCATTTT
TRBV11-2	few	TRBD2	19	TRBJ2-3	CASSLDSGAGGGVTDTQYF	TGTGCCAGCAGCTTAGATTCCGGGGCGGGAGGTGGGGTTACAGATACGCAGTATTTT
TRBV4-3	-	-	15	TRBJ1-2	CASSPKQGLVHGYTF	TGCGCCAGCAGCCCTAAACAGGGATTGGTTCATGGCTACACCTTC
TRBV7-9	-	-	15	TRBJ2-3	CASSLRDGSTDTRYF	TGTGCCAGCAGCTTACGGGACGGTAGCACAGATACGCGGTATTTT
TRBV5-4	-	-	16	TRBJ2-2	CASSLGGSVVVGELFF	TGTGCCAGCAGCTTGGGTGGCAGCGTCGTCGTCGGGGAGCTGTTTTTT
TRBV15	-	-	16	TRBJ2-1	CATSREQSLRWDEQFF	TGTGCCACCAGCAGAGAGCAGTCGTTAAGGTGGGATGAGCAGTTCTTC
TRBV12-3/TRBV12-4	few	-	13	TRBJ1-6	CASTPLGDSPLHF	TGTGCCAGCACCCCATTGGGAGATTCACCCCTCCACTTT
TRBV20-1	-	-	14	TRBJ1-1	CSAASRGMNTEAFF	TGCAGTGCCGCGAGCCGGGGTATGAACACTGAAGCTTTCTTT
TRBV28	-	-	13	TRBJ2-2	CASSLGFPGELFF	TGTGCCAGCAGTTTAGGATTTCCCGGGGAGCTGTTTTTT
TRBV20-1	few	-	12	TRBJ1-2	CSALRYNYGYTF	TGCAGTGCTCTCCGTTATAACTATGGCTACACCTTC
TRBV14	-	-	15	TRBJ2-5	CASSHKLQSQETQYF	TGTGCCAGCAGTCATAAACTCCAGTCCCAAGAGACCCAGTACTTC
TRBV3-1	few	-	16	TRBJ1-2	CASSPGRGTSGYGYTF	TGTGCCAGCAGCCCTGGTCGGGGCACGTCAGGGTATGGCTACACCTTC
TRBV29-1	few	-	12	TRBJ2-5	CSVVTSRETQYF	TGCAGCGTTGTTACCTCAAGAGAGACCCAGTACTTC
TRBV29-1	-	-	13	TRBJ2-3	CSVTVGETDTQYF	TGCAGCGTTACCGTTGGGGAGACAGATACGCAGTATTTT
TRBV20-1	few	TRBD2	16	TRBJ2-3	CSAPPGTSERTDTQYF	TGCAGTGCTCCACCCGGGACTAGCGAACGCACAGATACGCAGTATTTT
TRBV7-2	few	-	16	TRBJ2-5	CASSLEGVSGLETQYF	TGTGCCAGCAGCTTAGAAGGGGTATCGGGCTTAGAGACCCAGTACTTC
TRBV4-1	-	TRBD2	15	TRBJ2-2	CASSQDLADYGELFF	TGCGCCAGCAGCCAAGATCTAGCGGACTACGGGGAGCTGTTTTTT
TRBV10-3	few	-	16	TRBJ1-3	CAISDLEGLSGNTIYF	TGTGCCATCAGTGATCTAGAGGGGCTCTCTGGAAACACCATATATTTT
TRBV12-3/TRBV12-4	few	-	17	TRBJ1-1	CASAPPGPFIGGTEAFF	TGTGCCAGCGCCCCCCCCGGGCCATTTATTGGAGGCACTGAAGCTTTCTTT
TRBV29-1	-	-	11	TRBJ1-2	CSVEVAAAYTF	TGCAGCGTTGAAGTTGCGGCAGCTTACACCTTC
TRBV4-1	-	TRBD1	16	TRBJ2-5	CASSQGPRQGEETQYF	TGCGCCAGCAGCCAAGGGCCGAGACAGGGTGAAGAGACCCAGTACTTC
TRBV28	few	-	16	TRBJ2-3	CASMLINPASTDTQYF	TGTGCCAGCATGCTCATCAATCCTGCTAGCACAGATACGCAGTATTTT
TRBV2	few	-	13	TRBJ2-5	CASRLASGETQYF	TGTGCCAGCAGACTAGCAAGCGGTGAGACCCAGTACTTC
TRBV10-1	-	TRBD1	15	TRBJ2-3	CASGQGALGTDTQYF	TGCGCCAGCGGGCAGGGGGCCCTAGGCACAGATACGCAGTATTTT
TRBV20-1	-	-	14	TRBJ1-3	CSAEGTGSGNTIYF	TGCAGTGCTGAGGGGACTGGGTCTGGAAACACCATATATTTT
TRBV12-3/TRBV12-4	-	-	14	TRBJ2-2	CASSSTENTGELFF	TGCGCCAGCAGTTCGACCGAGAACACCGGGGAGCTGTTTTTT
TRBV6-1	-	-	15	TRBJ1-2	CASSDRPSFNYGYTF	TGTGCCAGCAGTGATCGCCCCTCGTTCAACTATGGCTACACCTTC
TRBV7-9	few	-	14	TRBJ2-2	CASSVSGLPGELFF	TGTGCCAGCAGCGTATCGGGACTTCCCGGGGAGCTGTTTTTT
TRBV7-9	-	-	15	TRBJ1-2	CASSPPRSWEYGYTF	TGTGCCAGCAGCCCCCCCCGGTCCTGGGAGTATGGCTACACCTTC
TRBV28	-	TRBD2	15	TRBJ2-5	CASSRTGTPSGTQYF	TGTGCCAGCAGCCGTACCGGGACCCCTAGCGGGACCCAGTACTTC
TRBV27	-	-	13	TRBJ1-2	CASSLRRYYGYTF	TGTGCCAGCAGCCTCAGAAGATACTATGGCTACACCTTC
TRBV29-1	-	-	17	TRBJ2-1	CSVRTSLGGGLANEQFF	TGCAGCGTCAGGACCTCTCTTGGGGGGGGCCTTGCAAATGAGCAGTTCTTC
TRBV20-1	-	TRBD1	15	TRBJ2-1	CSARDLDRDYNEQFF	TGCAGTGCTAGAGATCTGGACAGGGATTACAATGAGCAGTTCTTC
TRBV27	-	-	15	TRBJ2-7	CASAQGPGLTYEQYF	TGTGCCAGCGCCCAGGGTCCGGGACTCACCTACGAGCAGTACTTC
TRBV12-3/TRBV12-4	few	-	12	TRBJ2-5	CASLGATETQYF	TGTGCCAGCCTGGGGGCCACAGAGACCCAGTACTTC
TRBV6-6	few	-	15	TRBJ2-1	CASSSRGGGYNEQFF	TGTGCCAGCAGTTCAAGGGGGGGCGGGTACAATGAGCAGTTCTTC
TRBV7-2	-	-	15	TRBJ2-7	CASSLYLGSSYEQYF	TGTGCCAGCAGCTTGTATTTGGGGAGCTCCTACGAGCAGTACTTC
TRBV5-1	-	TRBD1	16	TRBJ2-5	CASSFRQGSLEETQYF	TGCGCCAGCAGCTTCCGACAGGGAAGTTTAGAAGAGACCCAGTACTTC